This T cell receptor (beta chain) emerged from a study of cytomegalovirus exposure and HLA in healthy donors. In this sample, this clone turned up once. The PCR ran on 60 Vbeta and 13 Jbeta primers. Data came from immunoSEQ multiplex PCR; TCRdb stores just in-frame clones and leaves some out. This sample has about 150,000 clones, with 65% to 85% found just once. The germline V gene encodes CDR1 SGDLS and CDR2 YYNGEE. Trimming at V came to 3 bases and at J to 4 bases, leaving 6 bases not matched to a gene. The CDR3 extends over 14 amino acids. The TCR comes from a man between 18 and 35 years old in good health and CMV-seronegative. Specimen: PBMCs. This sequence joins TRBV9 and TRBJ1-1; 7 nucleotides align to TRBD1. CDR3 DNA sequence: TGTGCCAGCAGCGCCCGGACAGGTGTCACTGAAGCTTTCTTT. This codes for CASSARTGVTEAFF. Using reference TRBV9 and TRBJ1-1 for the parts outside the CDR3, the full variable domain is DSGVTQTPKHLITATGQRVTLRCSPRSGDLSVYWYQQSLDQGLQFLIQYYNGEERAKGNILERFSAQQFPDLHSELNLSSLELGDSALYFCASSARTGVTEAFFGQGTRLTVV.